This T cell receptor beta chain was recovered during a study of T cell repertoires in cytomegalovirus infection. For the study at large: Carrying CMV and the relevant HLA type showed in public TCR beta signatures.

Using its own MiXCR run on the reads, TCRdb lists one record per CDR3 protein. The sample has over 85,000 distinct CDR3 sequences, 16% seen once. The germline V and J ends were trimmed by 6 bases and 7 bases, with 21 bases remaining between them. CDR1 is DFQATT, CDR2 SNEGSKA, per germline (reference sequence). This CDR3 is 15 amino acids long. This clonotype was detected many times. Its target is not known. Points from the study as a whole: CMV-specific TCR beta clonotypes restricted by HLA-C were the ones dominating the ex vivo response. Cumulative public TCR beta family frequency identified CMV carriers with the relevant HLA.

The sequenced sample was PBMCs. This TCR came from a human donor in good health (CMV status not recorded). Some clones in this sample may be carry-over from other donors' samples. This chain links TRBV20-1 with TRBJ2-2; D is possibly TRBD2 (7 bases). CDR3 residues: CSASSAGGRGGELFF. The CDR3, as DNA: TGCAGTGCCTCCTCCGCCGGGGGGCGGGGCGGGGAGCTGTTTTTT.